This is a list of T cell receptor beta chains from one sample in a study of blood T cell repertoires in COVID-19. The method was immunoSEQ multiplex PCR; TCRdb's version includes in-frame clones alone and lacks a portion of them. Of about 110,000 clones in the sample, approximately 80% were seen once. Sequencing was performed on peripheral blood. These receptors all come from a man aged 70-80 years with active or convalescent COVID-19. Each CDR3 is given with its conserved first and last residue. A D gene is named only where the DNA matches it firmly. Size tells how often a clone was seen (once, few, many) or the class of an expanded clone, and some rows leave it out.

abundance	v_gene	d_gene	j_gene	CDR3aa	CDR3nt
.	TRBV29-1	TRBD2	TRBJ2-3	CSVPGLAGDTQYF	TGCAGCGTCCCAGGACTAGCGGGAGATACGCAGTATTTT
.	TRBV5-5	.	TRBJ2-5	CASSLDWGETQYF	TGTGCCAGCAGCTTAGATTGGGGCGAGACCCAGTACTTC
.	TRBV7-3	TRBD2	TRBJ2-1	CASSPTSGGAWEQFF	TGTGCCAGCAGCCCGACTAGCGGGGGGGCCTGGGAGCAGTTCTTC
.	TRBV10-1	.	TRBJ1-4	CASPSEGKLFF	TGCGCCAGCCCCAGTGAGGGAAAACTGTTTTTT
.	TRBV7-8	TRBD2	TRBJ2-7	CASSFPSGGINYEQYF	TGTGCCAGCAGCTTTCCGTCGGGGGGGATCAACTACGAGCAGTACTTC
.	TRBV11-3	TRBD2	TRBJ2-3	CASSYLGEGLGADTQYF	TGTGCCAGCAGCTATTTAGGGGAGGGGCTCGGCGCAGATACGCAGTATTTT
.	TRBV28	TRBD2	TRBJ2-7	CASSPSGLDPQYF	TGTGCCAGCAGTCCGAGCGGACTAGATCCGCAGTACTTC
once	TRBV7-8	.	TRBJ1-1	CASSFGGRITEAFF	TGTGCCAGCAGCTTCGGCGGCCGAATCACTGAAGCTTTCTTT
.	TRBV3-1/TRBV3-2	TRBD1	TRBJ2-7	CASSPRTGYEQYF	TGTGCCAGCAGCCCCCGGACAGGCTACGAGCAGTACTTC
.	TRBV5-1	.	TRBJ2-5	CASSQYQETQYF	TGCGCCAGCAGCCAGTACCAAGAGACCCAGTACTTC
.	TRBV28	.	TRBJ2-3	CASRRTQGIGDTQYF	TGTGCCAGCAGACGTACCCAGGGGATTGGAGATACGCAGTATTTT
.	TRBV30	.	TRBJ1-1	CAWSPVQGTLEAFF	TGTGCCTGGAGTCCCGTACAGGGAACCCTCGAAGCTTTCTTT
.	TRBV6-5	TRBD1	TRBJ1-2	CASKTGNDPNYGYTF	TGTGCCAGCAAGACAGGGAACGACCCAAACTATGGCTACACCTTC
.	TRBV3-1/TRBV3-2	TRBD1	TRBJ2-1	CASSTNRGIYNEQFF	TGTGCCAGCAGCACGAACAGGGGGATCTACAATGAGCAGTTCTTC
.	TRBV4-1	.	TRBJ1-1	CASSQARGTEAFF	TGCGCCAGCAGCCAAGCCAGAGGGACTGAAGCTTTCTTT
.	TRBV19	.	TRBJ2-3	CASRGAKWTDTQYF	TGTGCCAGCCGGGGGGCGAAGTGGACAGATACGCAGTATTTT